This T cell receptor (beta chain) was captured in a study of blood T cell repertoires in COVID-19. About the research overall: The origin of the acute and convalescent COVID-19 samples was the United States, Italy and Spain. Sample material is recorded as cDNA or gDNA derived from T cells, B-cell-depleted T cells, or PBMCs.

Original methodology: Counts of nucleated cells, estimated from reference gene primer amplification, were obtained. Sequencing was performed with immunoSEQ multiplex PCR; in TCRdb, only in-frame clones are kept and a portion is missing. The V and J calls and clone size were taken over from that table, and D and trimming were inferred from the DNA. The table lists approximately 96,000 clones, about 88% of them singletons. This clone is a singleton in its sample. Germline lookup yields CDR1 MNHEY and CDR2 SMNVEV (reference sequence). This CDR3 has 14 amino acids. V shed 2 bases and J shed 2 bases, with 10 bases lying between them.

The sequencing sample was made of peripheral blood. This receptor was obtained from a woman of 80 years or more with acute or convalescent COVID-19. This chain connects TRBV27 to TRBJ2-7, with a possible D match to TRBD2 (5 bases). In DNA form, the CDR3 reads TGTGCCAGCAGTTTAGCGGCGGGCACCTACGAGCAGTACTTC. Translating gives CASSLAAGTYEQYF.